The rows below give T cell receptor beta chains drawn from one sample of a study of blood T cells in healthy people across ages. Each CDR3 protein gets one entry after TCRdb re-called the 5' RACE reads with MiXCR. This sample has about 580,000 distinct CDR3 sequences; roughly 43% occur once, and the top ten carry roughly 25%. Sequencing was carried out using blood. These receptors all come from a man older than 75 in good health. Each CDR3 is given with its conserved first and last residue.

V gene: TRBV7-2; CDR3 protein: CASSYDTGEQYF
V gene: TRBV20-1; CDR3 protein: CSARMGNSPLHF
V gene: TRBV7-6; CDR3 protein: CASSLGDRERRETQYF
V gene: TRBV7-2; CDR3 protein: CTSNRPGQGGRNEQFF
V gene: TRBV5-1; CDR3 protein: CASSIGELGPDTQYF
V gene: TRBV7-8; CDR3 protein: CASSPLARVRDNEQFF
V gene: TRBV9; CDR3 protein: CAGSAHRGGGEQFF
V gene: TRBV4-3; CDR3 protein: CASSQERFGETQYF
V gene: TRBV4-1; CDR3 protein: CASSQVGVVNEQFF
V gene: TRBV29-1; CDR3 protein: CSAQLGQVNTEAFF
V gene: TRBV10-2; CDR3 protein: CASSDYRAAGANVLTF
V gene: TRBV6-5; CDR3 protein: CASSSRYEQFF
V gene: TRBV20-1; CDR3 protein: CSASISGRHEQYF
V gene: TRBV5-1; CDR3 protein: CASSSTPRLTGANVLTF
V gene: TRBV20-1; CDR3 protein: CSAQASGGAGTQYF
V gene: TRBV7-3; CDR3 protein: CASSLNGGRGNEQFF
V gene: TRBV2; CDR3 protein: CASQRQKIETQYF
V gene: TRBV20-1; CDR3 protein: CSARGSIRGGNTEAFF
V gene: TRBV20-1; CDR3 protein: CSATTSGPSYEQYF
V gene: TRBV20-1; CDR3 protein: CSAQRKDGYGYTF
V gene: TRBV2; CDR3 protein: CASSRTDVMNTEAFF
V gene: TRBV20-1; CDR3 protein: CSAPRRGGLADTQYF
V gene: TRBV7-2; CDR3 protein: CASSLSRWLEQYF
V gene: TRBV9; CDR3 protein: CASSESPSSGGYNEQFF
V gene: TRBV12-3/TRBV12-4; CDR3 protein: CASGRVRNNEQFF
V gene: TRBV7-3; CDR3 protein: CASSATGTRGETQYF
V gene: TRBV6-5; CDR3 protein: CASTYTTSGANEQFF
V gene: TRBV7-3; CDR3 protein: CASSLEGVGQTQFF
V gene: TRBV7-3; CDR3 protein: CASSLKGGSGNNEQFF
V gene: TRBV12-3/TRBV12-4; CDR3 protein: CASSPPPVGHEQYF
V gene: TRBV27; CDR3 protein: CASSSGSRGGVYEQYF